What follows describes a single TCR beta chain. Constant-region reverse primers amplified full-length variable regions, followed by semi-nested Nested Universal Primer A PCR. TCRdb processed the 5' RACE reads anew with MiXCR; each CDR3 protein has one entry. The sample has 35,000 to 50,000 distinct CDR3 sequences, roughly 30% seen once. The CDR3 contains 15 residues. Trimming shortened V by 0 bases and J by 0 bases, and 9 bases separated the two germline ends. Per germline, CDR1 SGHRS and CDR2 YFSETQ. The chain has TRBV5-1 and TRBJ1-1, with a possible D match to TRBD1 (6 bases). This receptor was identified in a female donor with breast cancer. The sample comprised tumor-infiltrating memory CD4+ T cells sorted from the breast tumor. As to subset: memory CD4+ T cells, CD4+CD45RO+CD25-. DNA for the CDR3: TGCGCCAGCAGCTTGGAAGGGGGAATGAACACTGAAGCTTTCTTT. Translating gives CASSLEGGMNTEAFF.